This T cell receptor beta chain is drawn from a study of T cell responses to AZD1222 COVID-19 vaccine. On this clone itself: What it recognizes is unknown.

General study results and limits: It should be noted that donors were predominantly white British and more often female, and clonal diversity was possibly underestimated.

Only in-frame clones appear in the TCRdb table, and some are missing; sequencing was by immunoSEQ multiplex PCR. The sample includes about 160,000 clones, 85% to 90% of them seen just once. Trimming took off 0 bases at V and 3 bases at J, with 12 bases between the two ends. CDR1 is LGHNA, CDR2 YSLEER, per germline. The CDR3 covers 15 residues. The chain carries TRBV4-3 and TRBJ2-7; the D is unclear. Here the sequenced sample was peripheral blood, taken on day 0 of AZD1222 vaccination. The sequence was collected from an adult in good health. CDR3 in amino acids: CASSQDSGEGYEQYF. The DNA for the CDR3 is TGCGCCAGCAGCCAAGATTCAGGAGAAGGCTACGAGCAGTACTTC.